This TCR beta chain was sequenced in a study of identical twins. Broader study findings: Out-of-frame sharing of TCR alpha in monozygotic twins was underestimated by models. Low generation-probability sequences were in excess among twin-shared out-of-frame alpha sequences.

Template switching added a universal primer binding site, and final cDNA carried unique molecular identifiers. TCRdb ran MiXCR on the 5' RACE reads and lists one entry per CDR3 protein. Seen here are hundreds of thousands of distinct CDR3 sequences, 7.1% observed once, and the top ten hold roughly 1.6%. CDR1 is SEHNR, CDR2 FQNEAQ, per germline (reference sequence). Trimming removed 1 base at V and 5 bases at J, with 8 bases between. The CDR3 spans 13 residues. In this sample, this clonotype turned up many times. Its cognate antigen is unknown. The same sample was also studied in work on yellow fever vaccine responses in identical twins. That report adds: The T cell response to vaccination in identical twins was reportedly partly convergent and partly personalized.

The clonotype comes from a woman between 18 and 30 years old in good health. The chain is built from TRBV7-9 and TRBJ2-5; D not certain. The specimen sequenced was PBMCs. The CDR3 region has the DNA TGTGCCAGCAGCTTAGTACATGGCGAGACCCAGTACTTC. Encoded protein: CASSLVHGETQYF.